Shown below are 17 T cell receptor beta chains from a single sample sequenced in a study of cytomegalovirus exposure and HLA in healthy donors (dated by TCRdb to about 2017). Library preparation was by the immunoSEQ multiplex PCR assay. For the multiplex PCR, a mixture combining 60 forward primers for TCR Vbeta segments and 13 reverse primers for TCR Jbeta segments was used. Sourced from immuneACCESS, this table was stored by TCRdb with only in-frame sequences that have V and J called. A share of the clones is absent; for the studies checked, an unresolved V gene accounts for under half, and the remainder has no known explanation. The sample table shows 150,000 to 200,000 clones, and 80% are seen once. Clones ranked in the top ten supply 9% to 10% of the sample. The material sequenced was PBMCs. These TCRs come from a man younger than 30 in good health and CMV-seropositive.

The DNA of the CDR3 is TGCGCCAGCAGCTTGGGTACTGGGACAAAAGATGGCTACACCTTC. Translated: CASSLGTGTKDGYTF. The rearrangement joins TRBV5-1 to TRBJ1-2; a possible D gene is TRBD1 (6 bases). Deletions cut 0 bases from V and 6 bases from J, with 15 bases between. Germline V CDR1 and CDR2: SGHRS, YFSETQ. The length of the CDR3 is 15 residues.

The J gene is TRBJ1-4, the V gene TRBV4-3; no definite D call. CDR1 and CDR2 from the germline V gene are LGHNA and YSLEER. This CDR3 contains 15 residues. V lost 1 base and J 7 bases, leaving 13 bases between the germline ends. The CDR3 protein is CASSQAIGVGEKLFF. CDR3 coding DNA: TGCGCCAGCAGCCAAGCGATCGGGGTTGGTGAAAAACTGTTTTTT.

The V call is TRBV18, the J call TRBJ2-1; no clear D. Trimming left V 2 bases short and J 10 bases short, with 9 bases between. Germline-derived CDR1 and CDR2 are KGHSH and LQKENI. The length of the CDR3 is 12 residues. The CDR3 bases are TGTGCCAGCTCACCAATCTTCGGGGAGCAGTTCTTC. This codes for CASSPIFGEQFF.

The rearrangement joins TRBV18 to TRBJ2-1, with TRBD2 as a possible D gene (6 bases). Trimming took off 0 bases at V and 5 bases at J, with 8 bases between the two ends. The germline V gene has CDR1 KGHSH and CDR2 LQKENI. The CDR3 has 14 amino acids. CDR3 nucleotide sequence: TGTGCCAGCTCACCACCGCCGGGGGACAATGAGCAGTTCTTC. Protein: CASSPPPGDNEQFF.

The chain joins TRBV30 to TRBJ2-2; 8 positions agree with TRBD1. There are 15 residues in the CDR3. Looked up from germline, CDR1 is GTSNPN and CDR2 is SVGIG (reference sequence). The J segment lost 3 bases and the V segment lost 4 bases, leaving 7 bases of the junction unmatched. The CDR3 nucleotides are TGTGCCTGGATGAGGACAGGGAGGCACACCGGGGAGCTGTTTTTT. Its translation: CAWMRTGRHTGELFF. The whole variable domain, filled in from reference TRBV30 and TRBJ2-2, reads SQTIHQWPATLVQPVGSPLSLECTVEGTSNPNLYWYRQAAGRGLQLLFYSVGIGQISSEVPQNLSASRPQDRQFILSSKKLLLSDSGFYLCAWMRTGRHTGELFFGEGSRLTVL.

This rearrangement joins TRBV28 to TRBJ2-7, with D possibly TRBD2 on 5 matching bases. The ends were cut back, 1 base at V and 7 bases at J, with 14 bases in the middle. Germline lookup yields CDR1 MDHEN and CDR2 SYDVKM. The CDR3 totals 14 residues. CDR3 DNA sequence: TGTGCCAGCAGTTTATACGGGGTCCGAGGTGAGCAGTACTTC. Translating it yields CASSLYGVRGEQYF.

The chain couples TRBV7-2 to TRBJ2-1; 11 nucleotides agree with TRBD2. V dropped 1 base and J dropped 7; count of bases not matched to a gene: 6. Germline loops: CDR1 SGHTA, CDR2 FQGNSA. This CDR3 is built from 16 residues. CDR3 residues: CASSLVGSGRVNEQFF. Written as DNA, the CDR3 is TGTGCCAGCAGCTTAGTAGGTAGCGGGAGGGTTAATGAGCAGTTCTTC. Variable domain in full (rest from reference TRBV7-2 and TRBJ2-1): GAGVSQSPSNKVTEKGKDVELRCDPISGHTALYWYRQSLGQGLEFLIYFQGNSAPDKSGLPSDRFSAERTGGSVSTLTIQRTQQEDSAVYLCASSLVGSGRVNEQFFGPGTRLTVL.

This clone was observed a handful of times. This chain links TRBV25-1 with TRBJ2-1, with TRBD1 matching over 10 bases. The CDR3 spans 14 residues. The germline V gene encodes CDR1 MGHDK and CDR2 SYGVNS. Trimming cost V 8 bases and J 3 bases; bases outside gene matches: 4. The CDR3 nucleotides are TGTGCCAGCCGGACAGGGGGAGACTACAATGAGCAGTTCTTC. It is translated as CASRTGGDYNEQFF.

The chain joins TRBV5-1 to TRBJ1-2, with D possibly TRBD1 on 6 matching bases. This CDR3 contains 17 residues. V lost 3 bases, J lost 5 bases, and 23 bases lay in between. CDR1 and CDR2 from the germline V gene are SGHRS and YFSETQ. CDR3 amino acids: CASSSSAGALPEYGYTF. CDR3 coding DNA: TGCGCCAGCAGCTCATCGGCAGGGGCCCTCCCCGAGTATGGCTACACCTTC.

This chain connects TRBV14 to TRBJ2-4, with D unresolved. CDR3 length: 14 amino acids. Germline V gene sequence: CDR1 SGHDN, CDR2 FVKESK. Between the trimmed V and J ends, which lost 2 bases and 0 bases, there was a span of 5 bases. CDR3 residues: CASSQSGAKNIQYF. Here the CDR3 DNA reads TGTGCCAGCAGCCAATCGGGAGCCAAAAACATTCAGTACTTC. Full variable domain (outside the CDR3, taken from reference TRBV14 and TRBJ2-4): EAGVTQFPSHSVIEKGQTVTLRCDPISGHDNLYWYRRVMGKEIKFLLHFVKESKQDESGMPNNRFLAERTGGTYSTLKVQPAELEDSGVYFCASSQSGAKNIQYFGAGTRLSVL.

The V call is TRBV30, the J call TRBJ2-1; the match to TRBD2 covers 7 bases. This CDR3 region has 14 residues. From germline, CDR1 is GTSNPN and CDR2 SVGIG (reference sequence). The V and J ends lost 3 bases and 6 bases, in that order; junction bases with no gene match: 8. The CDR3: CAWRVDPGGNEQFF. DNA of the CDR3: TGTGCCTGGAGGGTTGATCCGGGAGGCAATGAGCAGTTCTTC.

The chain combines TRBV10-1 with TRBJ1-1; 7 bases fit TRBD1. V was clipped by 6 bases and J by 1 base; unmatched bases: 2. Germline-derived CDR1 and CDR2 are WNHNN and SYGVQD (reference sequence). The CDR3 extends over 13 amino acids. CDR3: CASSRDRNTEAFF. In DNA form, the CDR3 reads TGCGCCAGCAGCCGGGACAGGAACACTGAAGCTTTCTTT.

The sample holds one count of this clone. The gene calls are TRBV5-6 and TRBJ2-7; D not resolved. The germline gives CDR1 SGHDT, CDR2 YYEEEE. CDR3 length: 14 residues. Trimming took off 0 bases at V and 3 bases at J, with 10 bases between the two ends. In DNA, the CDR3 is TGTGCCAGCAGCTTGGGCGGATTAGTCTACGAGCAGTACTTC. It translates to CASSLGGLVYEQYF.

The chain uses TRBV19 and TRBJ2-5; D might be TRBD2 (6 bases). CDR1 and CDR2 (germline): LNHDA, SQIVND (reference sequence). Trimming pared 4 bases from V and 0 bases from J, leaving 12 bases between. This CDR3 contains 15 residues. CDR3 amino acids: CASSTGTSYQETQYF. The CDR3 region has the DNA TGTGCCAGTAGTACCGGGACTTCGTACCAAGAGACCCAGTACTTC.

The chain uses TRBV4-3 and TRBJ1-5, with a weak D call TRBD1 (5 bases). The germline gives CDR1 LGHNA, CDR2 YSLEER. V was clipped by 0 bases and J by 6 bases, with 6 bases between them. The CDR3 has 13 residues. Here the CDR3 DNA reads TGCGCCAGCAGCCAAGAAAGGGGTCAGCCCCAGCATTTT. The encoded protein is CASSQERGQPQHF.

This chain links TRBV7-9 with TRBJ2-7, with TRBD2 identical over 7 bases. The CDR3 extends over 14 amino acids. V gave up 1 base and J gave up 4 bases; unmatched junction bases: 4. Germline V CDR1 and CDR2: SEHNR, FQNEAQ (reference sequence). This CDR3 reads CASSLDGGRYEQYF. CDR3 DNA sequence: TGTGCCAGCAGCTTAGACGGGGGGAGGTACGAGCAGTACTTC.

J is TRBJ2-7 and V is TRBV5-6; TRBD1 aligns across 10 bases. Per germline, CDR1 SGHDT and CDR2 YYEEEE. The CDR3 is 15 residues long. V shed 4 bases, J shed 2 bases, and the junction held 6 bases outside the gene matches. The CDR3 is CASSAGQGGTYEQYF. DNA of the CDR3: TGTGCCAGCAGCGCAGGACAGGGGGGAACCTACGAGCAGTACTTC.